A single sample is the source of the 27 T cell receptor beta chains below, sequenced in a study of T cell responses to AZD1222 COVID-19 vaccine. The repertoire was sequenced with immunoSEQ multiplex PCR; TCRdb's copy has only in-frame clones and lacks some. The sample includes about 92,000 clones, 86% of them seen just once. The sequencing here drew on peripheral blood, taken on day 0 of AZD1222 vaccination. Every receptor here comes from an adult in good health.

V is TRBV15 and J is TRBJ1-4, with 9 positions matching TRBD1. Germline lookup yields CDR1 LNHNV and CDR2 YYDKDF (reference sequence). The CDR3 loop spans 16 amino acids. Trimming removed 1 base from V and 7 bases from J; junction bases left unmatched: 7. The CDR3 loop reads CATSRAPGTGTEKLFF. The DNA of the CDR3 is TGTGCCACCAGCAGAGCCCCCGGGACAGGGACTGAAAAACTGTTTTTT.

The chain links TRBV5-1 to TRBJ1-2; 8 positions match TRBD1. V shed 0 bases, J shed 4 bases, and the junction held 5 bases outside the gene matches. In germline, CDR1 is SGHRS, CDR2 YFSETQ. The CDR3 runs 15 residues. The CDR3 region is CASSLEGRGLYGYTF. In nucleotides, the CDR3 is TGCGCCAGCAGCTTGGAAGGCAGGGGGCTCTATGGCTACACCTTC.

This clone was seen more than once but under ten times. The CDR3 DNA reads as TGTGCCAGCAGCTTGGGACTAGCGGGGGCCCGGACAGATACGCAGTATTTT. Its translation is CASSLGLAGARTDTQYF. The gene calls are TRBV7-9 and TRBJ2-3, with 14 bases that match TRBD2. V gave up 3 bases and J gave up 3 bases; unmatched junction bases: 5. In germline, CDR1 is SEHNR, CDR2 FQNEAQ (reference sequence). The CDR3 contains 17 residues.

The genes are TRBV7-2 and TRBJ1-1; 9 bases agree with TRBD1. Germline-derived CDR1 and CDR2 are SGHTA and FQGNSA. Trimming removed 0 bases from V and 11 bases from J; junction bases left unmatched: 10. This CDR3 spans 15 amino acids. The CDR3 DNA reads as TGTGCCAGCAGCTTAGCATCGGGACAGGGTAGGGAGGCTTTCTTT. Its protein is CASSLASGQGREAFF.

This chain uses TRBV7-2 with TRBJ2-2; D unclear. Germline-derived CDR1 and CDR2 are SGHTA and FQGNSA. The CDR3 consists of 14 residues. Trimming stripped 5 bases from V and 1 base from J, with 8 bases between. The CDR3 DNA reads as TGTGCCAGCAGCAAAGAGGTGAACACCGGGGAGCTGTTTTTT. Amino acids: CASSKEVNTGELFF.

This chain connects TRBV5-5 to TRBJ1-1, with D maybe TRBD1 (6 bases). Germline loops: CDR1 SGHKS, CDR2 YYEKEE (reference sequence). With 2 bases removed from V and 3 bases from J, the gap between germline ends came to 11 bases. This CDR3 is 14 amino acids long. The CDR3 sequence: CASSFTGRDTEAFF. Here the CDR3 DNA reads TGTGCCAGCAGCTTTACAGGGAGGGACACTGAAGCTTTCTTT.

The chain combines TRBV5-5 with TRBJ2-7; D not resolved. In germline, CDR1 is SGHKS, CDR2 YYEKEE (reference sequence). The CDR3 totals 15 residues. The V end lost 3 bases, the J end lost 0 bases, and 13 bases lay between the germline ends. CDR3: CASSSETLPSYEQYF. The DNA for the CDR3 is TGTGCCAGCAGCTCAGAAACCTTACCCTCCTACGAGCAGTACTTC. Supplemented by reference TRBV5-5 and TRBJ2-7, the full variable domain reads DAGVTQSPTHLIKTRGQQVTLRCSPISGHKSVSWYQQVLGQGPQFIFQYYEKEERGRGNFPDRFSARQFPNYSSELNVNALLLGDSALYLCASSSETLPSYEQYFGPGTRLTVT.

Here the CDR3 DNA reads TGCGCCAGCACGTGGGTAGCGGGTTCCCACGAGCAGTACTTC. As protein: CASTWVAGSHEQYF. The chain has TRBV5-1 and TRBJ2-7, with 7 bases identical to TRBD2. The CDR3 has 14 residues. V lost 6 bases to trimming and J lost 5 bases; unmatched junction nucleotides: 11. The germline V gene has CDR1 SGHRS and CDR2 YFSETQ.

This sequence joins TRBV5-1 and TRBJ1-3, with a possible D match to TRBD1 (6 bases). The V gene's germline CDR1 is SGHRS and CDR2 YFSETQ. This CDR3 is 14 amino acids long. Trimming took off 4 bases at V and 4 bases at J, with 12 bases between the two ends. The CDR3 here is CASSLGTPGNTIYF. The CDR3 DNA is TGCGCCAGCAGCCTTGGGACACCAGGAAACACCATATATTTT.

The J gene is TRBJ2-2, the V gene TRBV5-1; TRBD2 matches 9 bases. This CDR3 region has 16 residues. The V and J ends lost 7 bases and 1 base, in that order; junction bases with no gene match: 8. From germline, CDR1 is SGHRS and CDR2 YFSETQ. CDR3 coding DNA: TGCGCCAGCCGCCTCGGGACTAGCTTGAACACCGGGGAGCTGTTTTTT. Amino acids: CASRLGTSLNTGELFF. The full variable domain, its missing parts supplied by reference TRBV5-1 and TRBJ2-2, is KAGVTQTPRYLIKTRGQQVTLSCSPISGHRSVSWYQQTPGQGLQFLFEYFSETQRNKGNFPGRFSGRQFSNSRSEMNVSTLELGDSALYLCASRLGTSLNTGELFFGEGSRLTVL.

The chain joins TRBV28 to TRBJ1-6, with a tentative D call TRBD1 (5 bases). V was pared by 2 bases and J by 5 bases, with 10 bases between. This CDR3 comprises 15 residues. CDR1 and CDR2 from the germline V gene are MDHEN and SYDVKM. The CDR3: CASSLSGGDNSPLHF. CDR3 bases: TGTGCCAGCAGTTTAAGTGGGGGGGATAATTCACCCCTCCACTTT.

J is TRBJ1-1 and V is TRBV6-4; D uncertain. This CDR3 contains 13 residues. Trimming removed 6 bases from V and 0 bases from J, with 8 bases in between. Germline V gene lookup returns CDR1 MRHNA and CDR2 SNTAGT. DNA for the CDR3: TGTGCCAGCAGCACTCAGATGAACACTGAAGCTTTCTTT. Translation gives CASSTQMNTEAFF.

V and J are TRBV3-1 (or the pseudogene TRBV3-2) and TRBJ1-1; the D gene is possibly TRBD1 (5 bases). This CDR3 has 13 amino acids. Germline CDR1 reads LGHDT; CDR2 reads YNNKEL (reference sequence). Trimming pared 4 bases from V and 4 bases from J, leaving 10 bases between. CDR3 in amino acids: CASSLTRGTEAFF. The DNA for the CDR3 is TGTGCCAGCAGCCTGACAAGGGGCACTGAAGCTTTCTTT.

The J gene is TRBJ2-7, the V gene TRBV19; 9 bases agree with TRBD1. The CDR3 runs to 17 residues. The germline CDR1 and CDR2 sequences are LNHDA and SQIVND (reference sequence). The V segment lost 5 bases and the J segment 2 bases; nucleotides outside the gene matches: 13. The CDR3 here is CASSAYRTGVIPYEQYF. Here the CDR3 DNA reads TGTGCCAGTAGTGCCTACAGGACAGGGGTGATCCCCTACGAGCAGTACTTC.

This chain uses TRBV6-1 with TRBJ1-4; D not certain. There are 14 residues in the CDR3. Trimming left V 6 bases short and J 0 bases short, with 8 bases between. Per germline, CDR1 MNHNS and CDR2 SASEGT. The CDR3 region has the DNA TGTGCCAGCAGGGACCCAGCAACTAATGAAAAACTGTTTTTT. The encoded protein is CASRDPATNEKLFF.

The chain joins TRBV6-5 to TRBJ2-2; TRBD2 aligns across 9 bases. Germline assignment: CDR1 MNHEY and CDR2 SVGAGI. The junction had 6 bases not matched to a gene; V was cut back by 5 bases and J by 5 bases. The CDR3 covers 15 residues. The CDR3 sequence: CASSQLAGNTGELFF. In DNA form, the CDR3 reads TGTGCCAGCAGTCAGCTAGCGGGGAATACCGGGGAGCTGTTTTTT.

The chain's CDR3 is CASSLGANTEAFF. The CDR3 bases are TGTGCCAGCAGTCTGGGGGCGAACACTGAAGCTTTCTTT. The V gene is TRBV7-8, the J gene TRBJ1-1, with D maybe TRBD1 (6 bases). V dropped 6 bases and J dropped 1 base, with 9 bases sitting between them. The CDR3 consists of 13 residues. CDR1 is SGHVS, CDR2 FQNEAQ, per germline.

The chain has TRBV5-6 and TRBJ1-1; D remains ambiguous. Between the trimmed V and J ends, which lost 2 bases and 7 bases, there was a span of 9 bases. Germline CDR1 and CDR2: SGHDT and YYEEEE. There are 12 residues in the CDR3. The CDR3, as DNA: TGTGCCAGCAGCTTATTCCCGAATGAAGCTTTCTTT. Amino acid sequence: CASSLFPNEAFF.

The chain recombines TRBV5-6 with TRBJ1-2; D remains unclear. Trimming removed 0 bases from V and 5 bases from J, with 5 bases in between. This CDR3 comprises 12 residues. The germline V gene has CDR1 SGHDT and CDR2 YYEEEE. The CDR3: CASSLGGYGYTF. CDR3 sequence (DNA): TGTGCCAGCAGCTTGGGCGGGTATGGCTACACCTTC.

The rearrangement uses TRBV3-1 (or the pseudogene TRBV3-2) and TRBJ1-5; D call uncertain. Between the trimmed V and J ends, which lost 1 base and 0 bases, there was a span of 7 bases. Germline-derived CDR1 and CDR2 are LGHDT and YNNKEL (reference sequence). CDR3 length equals 15 residues. The CDR3 DNA sequence: TGTGCCAGCAGCCAAGGCCTTTATAGCAATCAGCCCCAGCATTTT. As protein: CASSQGLYSNQPQHF.

V usage is TRBV11-2 and J usage is TRBJ2-7; possibly TRBD2 for D (6 bases). V lost 3 bases and J lost 0, with 9 bases in between. CDR3 length equals 14 residues. Germline V gene lookup returns CDR1 SGHAT and CDR2 FQNNGV. The CDR3 DNA sequence: TGTGCCAGCAGCTTCGTAGCGGACTCCTACGAGCAGTACTTC. Protein: CASSFVADSYEQYF. Full variable domain (outside the CDR3, taken from reference TRBV11-2 and TRBJ2-7): EAGVAQSPRYKIIEKRQSVAFWCNPISGHATLYWYQQILGQGPKLLIQFQNNGVVDDSQLPKDRFSAERLKGVDSTLKIQPAKLEDSAVYLCASSFVADSYEQYFGPGTRLTVT.

This rearrangement joins TRBV18 to TRBJ2-1; 9 positions match TRBD2. Germline trimming cut 5 bases from V and 8 bases from J; bases unmatched to any gene: 7. The germline V gene has CDR1 KGHSH and CDR2 LQKENI. The CDR3 covers 14 residues. The DNA of the CDR3 is TGTGCCAGCTCAGTTAGCGGGAGTAACGATGAGCAGTTCTTC. Its translation: CASSVSGSNDEQFF.

V is TRBV15 and J is TRBJ1-2; D is perhaps TRBD1 (6 bases). The CDR3 extends over 14 amino acids. CDR1 LNHNV and CDR2 YYDKDF come from the germline V gene (reference sequence). Trimming took 0 bases from V and 6 from J, leaving 11 bases between them. The CDR3 DNA is TGTGCCACCAGCAGAGACAGGGGATGGGATGGCTACACCTTC. Encoded protein: CATSRDRGWDGYTF. Supplemented by reference TRBV15 and TRBJ1-2, the full variable domain reads DAMVIQNPRYQVTQFGKPVTLSCSQTLNHNVMYWYQQKSSQAPKLLFHYYDKDFNNEADTPDNFQSRRPNTSFCFLDIRSPGLGDTAMYLCATSRDRGWDGYTFGSGTRLTVV.

This clone turned up a few times. The chain uses TRBV2 and TRBJ2-2, with 9 bases aligning to TRBD1. Losses at the gene ends were 5 bases for V and 4 bases for J; bases not matched to a gene: 8. CDR3 length: 16 residues. Germline loops: CDR1 SNHLY, CDR2 FYNNEI. The CDR3 DNA follows: TGTGCCAGCAGTTCCACAGGGGGCGGTTTCACCGGGGAGCTGTTTTTT. Amino acid sequence: CASSSTGGGFTGELFF.

The chain combines TRBV19 with TRBJ1-5; D perhaps matches TRBD1 (6 bases). The germline CDR1 and CDR2 sequences are LNHDA and SQIVND (reference sequence). The CDR3 length is 14 residues. The V end lost 3 bases, the J end lost 7 bases, and 13 bases lay between the germline ends. The CDR3 sequence is CASSMPGASQPQHF. CDR3 coding DNA: TGTGCCAGTAGTATGCCGGGGGCGTCCCAGCCCCAGCATTTT.

The chain links TRBV27 to TRBJ2-1; the match to TRBD2 covers 8 bases. This CDR3 is built from 15 residues. V gave up 8 bases and J gave up 6 bases; unmatched junction bases: 12. The V gene's germline CDR1 is MNHEY and CDR2 SMNVEV (reference sequence). The CDR3 spells CASGFWAGGTNEQFF. The CDR3 DNA follows: TGTGCCAGCGGATTTTGGGCGGGGGGCACCAATGAGCAGTTCTTC.

This chain links TRBV27 with TRBJ1-1; maybe TRBD1 (5 bases). Trimming cost V 1 base and J 3 bases, with 18 bases left between them. There are 17 residues in the CDR3. CDR1 is MNHEY, CDR2 SMNVEV, per germline (reference sequence). The CDR3 spells CASSLFYPTGGDTEAFF. The CDR3 DNA is TGTGCCAGCAGTTTATTTTACCCTACTGGGGGTGACACTGAAGCTTTCTTT.